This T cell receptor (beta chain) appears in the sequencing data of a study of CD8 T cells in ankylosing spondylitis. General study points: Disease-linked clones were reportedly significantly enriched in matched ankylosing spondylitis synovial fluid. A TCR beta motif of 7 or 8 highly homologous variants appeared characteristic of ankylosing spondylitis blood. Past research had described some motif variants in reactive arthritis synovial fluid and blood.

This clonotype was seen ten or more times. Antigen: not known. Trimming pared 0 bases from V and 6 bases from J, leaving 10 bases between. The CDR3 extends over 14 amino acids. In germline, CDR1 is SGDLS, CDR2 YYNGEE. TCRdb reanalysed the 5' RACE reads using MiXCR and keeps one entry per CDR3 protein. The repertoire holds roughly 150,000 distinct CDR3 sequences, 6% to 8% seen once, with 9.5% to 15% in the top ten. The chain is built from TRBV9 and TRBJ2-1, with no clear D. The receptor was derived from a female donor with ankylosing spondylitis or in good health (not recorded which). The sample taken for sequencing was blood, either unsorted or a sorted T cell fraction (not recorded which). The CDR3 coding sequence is TGTGCCAGCAGCGTAGATTTAAGGGTCAATGAGCAGTTCTTC. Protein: CASSVDLRVNEQFF.